The rows below give T cell receptor beta chains drawn from one sample of a study of T cells after yellow fever vaccination. One entry per CDR3 protein, called by TCRdb with MiXCR from the 5' RACE reads. The sample includes some 340,000 distinct CDR3 sequences, around 10% of them seen just once. The specimen comprised CD4+ T cells sorted from PBMCs, sampled 45 days after the yellow fever booster vaccination. These receptor sequences come from a man aged 18 to 30 who received the YFV17D yellow fever vaccine. Each CDR3 is given with its conserved first and last residue. A D gene is named only where the DNA matches it firmly. Rows give clone size only sometimes, using once, few, many, or a class for an expanded clone.

v_call	j_call	clone_size	d_call	cdr3_aa	cdr3_nt
TRBV29-1	TRBJ1-4	many	TRBD1	CSVGQGNEKLFF	TGCAGCGTTGGACAGGGAAATGAAAAACTGTTTTTT
TRBV2	TRBJ1-1	.	.	CASSVMGTEAFF	TGTGCCAGCAGTGTAATGGGCACTGAAGCTTTCTTT
TRBV7-2	TRBJ2-7	many	TRBD2	CASSLGVSGGAYEQYF	TGTGCCAGCAGCTTAGGAGTGAGCGGGGGGGCCTACGAGCAGTACTTC
TRBV27	TRBJ2-3	few	TRBD2	CASSFALAGLGTQYF	TGTGCCAGCAGTTTCGCTCTAGCGGGGCTCGGTACGCAGTATTTT
TRBV5-4	TRBJ2-3	few	TRBD2	CASRPSGGASDTQYF	TGTGCCAGCAGACCTAGCGGGGGGGCAAGTGATACGCAGTATTTT
TRBV4-1	TRBJ2-4	many	.	CASSPSDGTQLAKNIQYF	TGCGCCAGCAGCCCCTCCGATGGGACCCAACTAGCCAAAAACATTCAGTACTTC
TRBV12-3/TRBV12-4	TRBJ2-5	.	TRBD2	CASSSGLAGLETQYF	TGTGCCAGCAGTTCGGGACTAGCGGGGTTGGAGACCCAGTACTTC
TRBV20-1	TRBJ2-2	few	.	CSAAKTGELFF	TGCAGTGCAGCAAAGACCGGGGAGCTGTTTTTT
TRBV6-5	TRBJ1-1	few	.	CASSYSTSLGGGGTEAFF	TGTGCCAGCAGTTACTCGACAAGCCTCGGGGGAGGCGGGACTGAAGCTTTCTTT
TRBV5-1	TRBJ2-3	once	.	CASSPPLPSTVADTQYF	TGCGCCAGCAGCCCACCCTTGCCCTCGACAGTAGCAGATACGCAGTATTTT
TRBV7-2	TRBJ2-3	many	.	CASSLRRGTPTDTQYF	TGTGCCAGCAGCTTAAGGCGGGGCACCCCCACAGATACGCAGTATTTT
TRBV20-1	TRBJ1-5	many	.	CSAHRDSNQPQHF	TGCAGTGCTCATCGGGATAGCAATCAGCCCCAGCATTTT
TRBV7-3	TRBJ1-1	few	TRBD1	CASRRTGLTEAFF	TGTGCCAGCAGAAGGACAGGGCTGACTGAAGCTTTCTTT
TRBV5-1	TRBJ2-4	.	.	CASSVSAKNIQYF	TGCGCCAGCAGTGTCTCGGCCAAAAACATTCAGTACTTC
TRBV5-1	TRBJ2-5	few	TRBD2	CASKKTGTSEETQYF	TGCGCCAGCAAAAAAACTGGGACTAGCGAGGAGACCCAGTACTTC
TRBV30	TRBJ2-2	few	.	CAWAGFHTGELFF	TGTGCCTGGGCCGGATTTCACACCGGGGAGCTGTTTTTT
TRBV3-1	TRBJ1-1	.	TRBD1	CASSRGTGSIDTEAFF	TGTGCCAGCAGCCGGGGGACAGGATCCATAGACACTGAAGCTTTCTTT
TRBV19	TRBJ2-2	few	TRBD1	CASSAGQGRTGELFF	TGTGCCAGTAGTGCCGGACAGGGTAGGACCGGGGAGCTGTTTTTT
TRBV20-1	TRBJ1-5	few	.	CSASEPTQPQHF	TGCAGTGCTAGCGAACCCACCCAGCCCCAGCATTTT
TRBV6-2/TRBV6-3	TRBJ2-1	few	.	CASSILGYEQFF	TGTGCCAGCAGTATTTTAGGCTATGAGCAGTTCTTC
TRBV19	TRBJ1-5	.	.	CASSPDSLNNQPQHF	TGTGCCAGTAGTCCAGACTCTTTGAACAATCAGCCCCAGCATTTT
TRBV4-2	TRBJ1-4	.	TRBD1	CASSQGPDRGLTNEKLFF	TGTGCCAGCAGCCAGGGGCCGGACAGGGGGTTAACTAATGAAAAACTGTTTTTT
TRBV7-8	TRBJ1-1	few	.	CASSQLRGGEAFF	TGTGCCAGCAGCCAACTCCGGGGGGGTGAAGCTTTCTTT
TRBV6-5	TRBJ2-2	few	TRBD2	CASSHLAGALTGELFF	TGTGCCAGCAGTCACCTAGCGGGGGCCCTCACCGGGGAGCTGTTTTTT
TRBV3-1	TRBJ1-5	.	.	CASSHSSYNQPQHF	TGTGCCAGCAGCCATTCCTCCTACAATCAGCCCCAGCATTTT
TRBV5-1	TRBJ2-2	.	.	CASSLGVGGPTGELFF	TGCGCCAGCAGCTTGGGGGTTGGAGGACCCACCGGGGAGCTGTTTTTT
TRBV5-1	TRBJ2-3	many	.	CASSNGQTDTQYF	TGCGCCAGCAGCAACGGACAGACAGATACGCAGTATTTT
TRBV28	TRBJ1-5	.	.	CASPGQLNQPQHF	TGTGCCAGCCCCGGACAGCTCAATCAGCCCCAGCATTTT
TRBV5-5	TRBJ2-7	few	TRBD1	CASSQSLGTGGTYF	TGTGCCAGCAGTCAATCCCTCGGGACAGGGGGTACGTACTTC
TRBV6-5	TRBJ1-2	few	TRBD1	CASRFDRGGYTF	TGTGCCAGCAGATTTGACAGGGGAGGCTACACCTTC
TRBV29-1	TRBJ2-2	many	.	CSVSRYRDNLYTGELFF	TGCAGCGTTTCTCGGTATCGGGACAACCTATACACCGGGGAGCTGTTTTTT
TRBV7-3	TRBJ2-5	.	.	CASSRNSHAQETQYF	TGTGCCAGCAGCAGAAACTCGCACGCCCAAGAGACCCAGTACTTC
TRBV10-3	TRBJ2-7	.	.	CAISSGVHEQYF	TGTGCCATCAGTTCAGGGGTCCACGAGCAGTACTTC
TRBV6-5	TRBJ1-1	many	.	CASRWGGELAEAFF	TGTGCCAGCAGATGGGGAGGGGAACTCGCTGAAGCTTTCTTT
TRBV11-2	TRBJ1-1	few	.	CASSVTQGWNTEAFF	TGTGCCAGCAGCGTAACCCAGGGGTGGAACACTGAAGCTTTCTTT
TRBV6-5	TRBJ1-1	.	.	CASSRGETEAFF	TGTGCCAGCAGTAGGGGCGAGACTGAAGCTTTCTTT
TRBV18	TRBJ2-5	.	.	CASSPFGETQYF	TGTGCCAGCTCGCCCTTTGGAGAGACCCAGTACTTC
TRBV10-3	TRBJ2-7	few	TRBD2	CAISSPGGSDEQYF	TGTGCCATCAGCTCTCCGGGAGGATCCGACGAGCAGTACTTC
TRBV6-5	TRBJ2-7	.	.	CASSYSRQSYEQYF	TGTGCCAGCAGTTACTCGAGGCAGTCCTACGAGCAGTACTTC
TRBV10-1	TRBJ1-2	few	.	CASSERHSSGYTF	TGCGCCAGCAGTGAGCGGCACTCCAGTGGCTACACCTTC
TRBV10-3	TRBJ2-7	few	.	CAISERVSTYEQYF	TGTGCCATCAGTGAGCGGGTTTCGACCTACGAGCAGTACTTC
TRBV5-1	TRBJ2-5	many	TRBD2	CASRPQAGGETQYF	TGCGCCAGCAGGCCTCAAGCGGGGGGAGAGACCCAGTACTTC
TRBV5-1	TRBJ2-5	few	.	CASSLYREETQYF	TGCGCCAGCAGCTTGTACAGGGAGGAGACCCAGTACTTC
TRBV20-1	TRBJ2-3	many	TRBD1	CSVAPGQGTDTQYF	TGCAGTGTTGCGCCGGGACAGGGCACAGATACGCAGTATTTT
TRBV18	TRBJ2-1	few	.	CASTDRAASSYNEQFF	TGTGCCAGCACCGACCGTGCAGCCAGCTCCTACAATGAGCAGTTCTTC
TRBV19	TRBJ1-6	.	TRBD1	CASKTGSNNSPLHF	TGTGCCAGCAAGACAGGGAGCAATAATTCACCCCTCCACTTT
TRBV7-2	TRBJ2-7	few	.	CASSLRFGNSYEQYF	TGTGCCAGCAGCTTACGCTTCGGGAACTCCTACGAGCAGTACTTC
TRBV5-1	TRBJ2-5	.	.	CASSLSSGPQETQYF	TGCGCCAGCAGCTTGTCTTCAGGTCCCCAAGAGACCCAGTACTTC
TRBV29-1	TRBJ2-5	.	.	CSVERGWGETQYF	TGCAGCGTTGAAAGAGGTTGGGGAGAGACCCAGTACTTC
TRBV20-1	TRBJ2-3	many	.	CSASGGDTQYF	TGCAGTGCTAGTGGCGGGGATACGCAGTATTTT
TRBV12-3/TRBV12-4	TRBJ2-1	.	TRBD2	CASRTGTIYNEQFF	TGTGCCAGCAGAACCGGGACTATCTACAATGAGCAGTTCTTC
TRBV5-5	TRBJ1-3	.	.	CASSPSGTASGNTIYF	TGTGCCAGCAGCCCGTCCGGGACGGCCTCTGGAAACACCATATACTTT